The 30 T cell receptor beta chains below all came from one sample that was sequenced in a study of shared clonotypes between healthy human individuals. Data came from immunoSEQ multiplex PCR; TCRdb stores just in-frame clones and leaves some out. The data hold hundreds of thousands of clones, with less than 98% observed a single time. Sample: naive CD4+ T cells sorted from blood. Subset: CD45RA+ positively selected. The source of these receptors is a woman younger than 45 in good health.

This rearrangement joins TRBV11-2 to TRBJ1-1, with D uncertain. The CDR3 extends over 12 amino acids. The ends were cut back, 5 bases at V and 8 bases at J, with 12 bases in the middle. CDR1 and CDR2 (germline): SGHAT, FQNNGV. This CDR3 reads CASSRNPTEAFF. The CDR3 DNA reads TGTGCCAGCAGCCGAAATCCGACAGAAGCTTTCTTT. The full variable domain, rest sourced from reference TRBV11-2 and TRBJ1-1, is EAGVAQSPRYKIIEKRQSVAFWCNPISGHATLYWYQQILGQGPKLLIQFQNNGVVDDSQLPKDRFSAERLKGVDSTLKIQPAKLEDSAVYLCASSRNPTEAFFGQGTRLTVV.

V usage is TRBV12-5 and J usage is TRBJ1-3, with 8 bases identical to TRBD1. The V and J ends lost 0 bases and 0 bases, in that order; junction bases with no gene match: 7. This CDR3 spans 18 amino acids. Germline-derived CDR1 and CDR2 are LGHNT and FRNRAP. The CDR3 loop is CASGLVPRTGLSGNTIYF. The CDR3 DNA reads as TGTGCTAGTGGTTTGGTACCGCGGACAGGGCTCTCTGGAAACACCATATATTTT. Filled out from reference TRBV12-5 and TRBJ1-3, the complete variable domain reads DARVTQTPRHKVTEMGQEVTMRCQPILGHNTVFWYRQTMMQGLELLAYFRNRAPLDDSGMPKDRFSAEMPDATLATLKIQPSEPRDSAVYFCASGLVPRTGLSGNTIYFGEGSWLTVV.

The chain recombines TRBV7-2 with TRBJ2-4; 8 bases match TRBD2. The CDR3 has 15 residues. CDR1 SGHTA and CDR2 FQGNSA come from the germline V gene. The trim removed 1 base at V and 8 bases at J, leaving 7 bases unmatched. The CDR3 loop reads CASSLVTSGTDIQYF. CDR3 nucleotide sequence: TGTGCCAGCAGCTTAGTCACTAGCGGTACGGACATTCAGTACTTC.

This CDR3 reads CASSDPQGRAYEQYF. CDR3 nucleotides: TGTGCCAGCAGTGACCCCCAGGGACGGGCCTACGAGCAGTACTTC. The chain employs TRBV25-1 and TRBJ2-7, with D perhaps assigned TRBD1 or TRBD2 (5 bases each). Germline loops: CDR1 MGHDK, CDR2 SYGVNS. The V gene lost 3 bases and the J gene lost 2 bases, with 14 bases spanning the gap. The CDR3 is made up of 15 amino acids.

The chain carries TRBV10-3 and TRBJ2-7, with 12 positions matching TRBD1. This CDR3 comprises 14 residues. The germline V gene has CDR1 ENHRY and CDR2 SYGVKD. V was clipped by 6 bases and J by 5 bases; unmatched bases: 5. The DNA of the CDR3 is TGTGCCATCAGCTCCGGGACAGGGGGCGACGAGCAGTACTTC. The encoded protein is CAISSGTGGDEQYF.

The chain recombines TRBV6-1 with TRBJ1-5; unclear D gene. There are 16 residues in the CDR3. Germline V gene data show CDR1 as MNHNS and CDR2 as SASEGT. Trimming pared 2 bases from V and 7 bases from J, leaving 18 bases between. Here the CDR3 DNA reads TGTGCCAGCAGTGAAACCTTCCGGTGGGCAGAGCAGCCCCAGCATTTT. Its protein product is CASSETFRWAEQPQHF.

The rearrangement links TRBV27 to TRBJ1-6; no clear D gene. The V gene lost 0 bases and the J gene lost 7 bases, with 10 bases spanning the gap. The CDR3 contains 15 residues. Germline loops: CDR1 MNHEY, CDR2 SMNVEV (reference sequence). The CDR3 DNA is TGTGCCAGCAGTTTATCCGGATTACTCAATTCACCCCTCCACTTT. It specifies CASSLSGLLNSPLHF.

This chain uses TRBV4-1 with TRBJ2-5, with D perhaps TRBD2 (6 bases). CDR1 is MGHRA, CDR2 YSYEKL, per germline. Between the trimmed V and J ends, which lost 2 bases and 9 bases, there was a span of 10 bases. The CDR3 length is 12 residues. Here the CDR3 reads CASSQSGEAQYF. In DNA form, the CDR3 reads TGCGCCAGCAGCCAATCGGGGGAGGCCCAGTACTTC.

The rearrangement uses TRBV10-2 and TRBJ2-7, with 8 bases aligning to TRBD1. From germline, CDR1 is WSHSY and CDR2 SAAADI. There are 13 residues in the CDR3. V lost 2 bases to trimming and J lost 3 bases; unmatched junction nucleotides: 0. The CDR3 reads CASSEGQGYEQYF. The CDR3 DNA sequence: TGCGCCAGCAGTGAGGGACAGGGCTACGAGCAGTACTTC.

Written as DNA, the CDR3 is TGTGCCAGCAGCTGGGGACAAGCCGGCCAGCCCCAGCATTTT. Translation gives CASSWGQAGQPQHF. The genes are TRBV5-8 and TRBJ1-5, with D possibly being TRBD1 (6 bases). The V end lost 3 bases, the J end lost 7 bases, and 14 bases lay between the germline ends. The CDR3 sequence is 14 residues long. Germline V gives CDR1 SGHTS, CDR2 YDEGEE.

The gene calls are TRBV2 and TRBJ1-1, with D perhaps TRBD1 (6 bases). Trimming removed 6 bases from V and 7 bases from J, with 15 bases in between. This CDR3 has 13 amino acids. Germline V gene data show CDR1 as SNHLY and CDR2 as FYNNEI. The chain's CDR3 is CASRDLGGVEAFF. The CDR3 nucleotides are TGTGCCAGCAGGGACCTAGGGGGTGTTGAAGCTTTCTTT. Full variable domain (remainder filled in from reference TRBV2 and TRBJ1-1): EPEVTQTPSHQVTQMGQEVILRCVPISNHLYFYWYRQILGQKVEFLVSFYNNEISEKSEIFDDQFSVERPDGSNFTLKIRSTKLEDSAMYFCASRDLGGVEAFFGQGTRLTVV.

This chain links TRBV27 with TRBJ2-7; TRBD2 agrees at 10 bases. CDR1 is MNHEY and CDR2 is SMNVEV in the germline V gene (reference sequence). Trimming removed 6 bases from V and 4 bases from J; junction bases left unmatched: 9. The CDR3 runs 15 residues. CDR3 in DNA: TGTGCCAGCAGGCCCCGGACTAGCGGATATTACGAGCAGTACTTC. This codes for CASRPRTSGYYEQYF.

The chain recombines TRBV5-1 with TRBJ2-7; 8 nucleotides align to TRBD1. V shed 4 bases, J shed 6 bases, and the junction held 3 bases outside the gene matches. CDR3 length: 12 amino acids. CDR1 is SGHRS, CDR2 YFSETQ, per germline. CDR3 sequence: CASSKTGGEQYF. The CDR3 DNA follows: TGCGCCAGCAGCAAAACAGGGGGCGAGCAGTACTTC.

This chain links TRBV19 with TRBJ2-1, with D tentatively TRBD2 (6 bases). Germline lookup yields CDR1 LNHDA and CDR2 SQIVND (reference sequence). Trimming pared 7 bases from V and 5 bases from J, leaving 21 bases between. There are 16 residues in the CDR3. CDR3 sequence reads: CASNHVEGRRNNEQFF. CDR3 in DNA: TGTGCCAGTAATCACGTCGAGGGGAGGAGGAACAATGAGCAGTTCTTC.

The chain has TRBV7-6 and TRBJ2-1; 7 bases agree with TRBD2. Germline V gene lookup returns CDR1 SGHVS and CDR2 FNYEAQ. The CDR3 spans 17 residues. V lost 5 bases, J lost 0 bases, and 10 bases stayed unmatched. CDR3 nucleotide sequence: TGTGCCAGCAGCCTGAGGTTGCGGGAGAGCTCCTACAATGAGCAGTTCTTC. It encodes CASSLRLRESSYNEQFF.

The chain recombines TRBV5-1 with TRBJ1-4; 8 bases line up with TRBD1. Germline trimming cut 5 bases from V and 5 bases from J; bases unmatched to any gene: 5. Germline assignment: CDR1 SGHRS and CDR2 YFSETQ. The CDR3 consists of 14 residues. The CDR3 here is CASSLQGANEKLFF. The CDR3 DNA follows: TGCGCCAGCAGTCTCCAGGGGGCGAATGAAAAACTGTTTTTT.

This clone was found once. The chain combines TRBV28 with TRBJ2-1; 8 bases are a match to TRBD1. The V and J ends lost 4 bases and 6 bases, in that order; junction bases with no gene match: 2. The CDR3 is 13 residues long. The germline gives CDR1 MDHEN, CDR2 SYDVKM. This CDR3 is CASSSDRANEQFF. CDR3 coding DNA: TGTGCCAGCAGTTCGGACAGGGCCAATGAGCAGTTCTTC.

The rearrangement uses TRBV6-1 and TRBJ1-2; 10 bases map to TRBD1. This CDR3 has 14 residues. Looked up from germline, CDR1 is MNHNS and CDR2 is SASEGT. Trimming at V came to 6 bases and at J to 1 base, leaving 2 bases not matched to a gene. Here the CDR3 reads CASRGDRGNYGYTF. The CDR3 DNA reads TGTGCCAGCAGAGGGGACAGGGGTAACTATGGCTACACCTTC.

The V call is TRBV6-1, the J call TRBJ2-7; TRBD2 is a possible D gene (5 bases). Germline loops: CDR1 MNHNS, CDR2 SASEGT. The CDR3 has 13 amino acids. V shed 6 bases and J shed 4 bases, with 13 bases lying between them. CDR3 nucleotide sequence: TGTGCCAGCAGGACTACAGCGGAATACGAGCAGTACTTC. It is translated as CASRTTAEYEQYF.

The chain joins TRBV7-9 to TRBJ1-1, with 8 bases that match TRBD1. CDR1 is SEHNR, CDR2 FQNEAQ, per germline (reference sequence). V trimming: 5 bases; J trimming: 2 bases; junction bases outside the gene matches: 7. This CDR3 region has 15 residues. CDR3 nucleotides: TGTGCCAGCAGCGCCTCGGACAGGGTAAACACTGAAGCTTTCTTT. It is translated as CASSASDRVNTEAFF.

This clone was seen only once. The CDR3 DNA is TGTGCCAGCAGGAGGGGATACGAGCAGTACTTC. It translates to CASRRGYEQYF. This chain joins TRBV6-1 and TRBJ2-7; D could derive from TRBD1 or TRBD2 (5 bases each). V was pared by 6 bases and J by 4 bases, with 7 bases between. The length of the CDR3 is 11 residues. Per germline, CDR1 MNHNS and CDR2 SASEGT.

The chain combines TRBV11-3 with TRBJ2-2; D is unclear. Trimming took off 1 base at V and 0 bases at J, with 9 bases between the two ends. Germline V gene sequence: CDR1 SGHNT, CDR2 YENEEA. The CDR3 runs 16 residues. CDR3 amino acids: CASSLVPQANTGELFF. The CDR3 region has the DNA TGTGCCAGCAGCTTAGTTCCGCAAGCGAACACCGGGGAGCTGTTTTTT.

The V call is TRBV4-1, the J call TRBJ2-1, with TRBD2 identical over 10 bases. The V segment lost 6 bases and the J segment 9 bases; nucleotides outside the gene matches: 8. The germline gives CDR1 MGHRA, CDR2 YSYEKL. CDR3 length equals 14 residues. In DNA form, the CDR3 reads TGCGCCAGCAGGATAGCGGGAGGCGCGCCTGAGCAGTTCTTC. Protein product: CASRIAGGAPEQFF.

The chain has TRBV7-9 and TRBJ2-7, with 12 bases that match TRBD2. Germline lookup yields CDR1 SEHNR and CDR2 FQNEAQ (reference sequence). J lost 3 bases, V lost 5 bases, and 5 bases had no gene match. CDR3 length: 15 amino acids. CDR3 bases: TGTGCCAGCAGCGTCCGACTAGCGGGGGTCTACGAGCAGTACTTC. Translated: CASSVRLAGVYEQYF.

The chain has TRBV7-9 and TRBJ1-3; no clear D gene. The CDR3 loop spans 16 amino acids. With 3 bases removed from V and 0 bases from J, the gap between germline ends came to 12 bases. Germline loops: CDR1 SEHNR, CDR2 FQNEAQ (reference sequence). The chain's CDR3 is CASSLPSASSGNTIYF. The CDR3 coding sequence is TGTGCCAGCAGCTTGCCCAGCGCAAGCTCTGGAAACACCATATATTTT. The full variable domain, completed using reference TRBV7-9 and TRBJ1-3, is DTGVSQNPRHKITKRGQNVTFRCDPISEHNRLYWYRQTLGQGPEFLTYFQNEAQLEKSRLLSDRFSAERPKGSFSTLEIQRTEQGDSAMYLCASSLPSASSGNTIYFGEGSWLTVV.

This chain uses TRBV10-1 with TRBJ2-7, with 12 bases fitting TRBD2. The CDR3 extends over 16 amino acids. With V trimmed by 4 bases and J by 5 bases, 9 bases remained unmatched. Germline V gene data show CDR1 as WNHNN and CDR2 as SYGVQD (reference sequence). The CDR3 reads CASSGTGLAGRNEQYF. DNA of the CDR3: TGCGCCAGCAGTGGGACCGGACTAGCGGGACGGAACGAGCAGTACTTC.

Here the CDR3 reads CATSRELSGNQPQHF. CDR3 nucleotides: TGTGCCACCAGCAGAGAGCTCAGTGGCAATCAGCCCCAGCATTTT. V usage is TRBV15 and J usage is TRBJ1-5; D is ambiguous. Trimming removed 0 bases at V and 2 bases at J, with 8 bases between. There are 15 residues in the CDR3. Germline lookup yields CDR1 LNHNV and CDR2 YYDKDF (reference sequence).

V is TRBV5-4 and J is TRBJ2-7, with TRBD1 as a possible D gene (6 bases). The CDR3 has 15 residues. Trimming left V 0 bases short and J 3 bases short, with 13 bases between. Germline V CDR1 and CDR2: SGHNT, YYREEE (reference sequence). The CDR3 loop reads CASSLVHTGLYEQYF. In nucleotides, the CDR3 is TGTGCCAGCAGCTTGGTGCATACAGGGCTCTACGAGCAGTACTTC.

V usage is TRBV5-8 and J usage is TRBJ2-4; D is unclear. CDR1 SGHTS and CDR2 YDEGEE come from the germline V gene. The ends were cut back, 10 bases at V and 5 bases at J, with 19 bases in the middle. This CDR3 is 14 amino acids long. The CDR3 protein is CACRYSEYQNIQYF. The CDR3 nucleotides are TGTGCCTGCCGTTACTCGGAATACCAAAACATTCAGTACTTC.

The chain joins TRBV5-1 to TRBJ2-2; D remains unclear. Germline V CDR1 and CDR2: SGHRS, YFSETQ. Trimming shortened V by 0 bases and J by 6 bases, and 21 bases separated the two germline ends. This CDR3 has 18 amino acids. CDR3 sequence reads: CASSLVVIKPSQAGELFF. The CDR3 nucleotides are TGCGCCAGCAGCTTGGTAGTTATCAAACCGTCCCAGGCCGGGGAGCTGTTTTTT.